This TCR beta chain was sequenced for a study of blood T cell repertoires in COVID-19. Study-level background: Sites in the United States, Italy and Spain provided acute and convalescent COVID-19 samples.

Per the study methods: Researchers report that nucleated cell counts were estimated from reference gene primer amplification. Assay: immunoSEQ multiplex PCR; the TCRdb copy retains only in-frame clones and omits some. For V, J and clone size, that table is used; D and trimming come from the DNA. Here the sample spans approximately 220,000 clones, 83% being singletons. The TCR comes from a woman aged 35 to 49 with active or convalescent COVID-19. Sequencing was done on a sample of peripheral blood.

As DNA, the CDR3 is TGTGCCAGCAGCATAGATAGCGGGAGCTTCAATGAGCAGTTCTTC. This translates into CASSIDSGSFNEQFF. The V and J genes are TRBV7-2 and TRBJ2-1, with 9 bases matching TRBD2. In germline, CDR1 is SGHTA, CDR2 FQGNSA. This CDR3 is 15 amino acids long. The trim removed 5 bases at V and 6 bases at J, leaving 8 bases unmatched.